The source of this T cell receptor (beta chain) is a study of cytomegalovirus exposure and HLA in healthy donors. Study in general: Unique TCRs numbering some 80 million, obtained from HLA-typed donors, made up an early data release. Findings and limits, study-wide: Listed as cytomegalovirus-associated were 150 or so TCR beta chains. Per a prior analysis, the majority of TCR beta V segments were productive roughly 90% or roughly 30% of the time.

Comment on this clone: Its antigen is not known.

Between the trimmed V and J ends, which lost 6 bases and 3 bases, there was a span of 18 bases. The CDR3 covers 15 residues. Germline V lookup: CDR1 MNHNS, CDR2 SASEGT. PCR amplification relied on 60 Vbeta primers (plus 13 Jbeta primers). Libraries were prepared by immunoSEQ multiplex PCR; TCRdb keeps only in-frame clonotypes and omits some of them. The sample comprises around 230,000 clones, around 84% of which are singletons, and 0.2% to 0.25% rests with the top ten. Sequencing used PBMCs. This chain joins TRBV6-1 and TRBJ2-7; D possibly corresponds to TRBD1 (6 bases). The clonotype originates from a girl aged 2-10 years in good health and CMV-seronegative. The CDR3 bases are TGTGCCAGCAGGATTACCATCACGACAGGCTACGAGCAGTACTTC. Its translation is CASRITITTGYEQYF.